This record covers a single T cell receptor (beta chain). This clone turned up a few times. Its antigen remains undetermined. Within one base of it there is no much larger clone, and no base qualities were kept. This sample is part of a study of cytomegalovirus exposure and HLA in healthy donors (dated by TCRdb to about 2017). At the level of the whole study: According to a later analysis, one platform produced both the roughly 110 validation repertoires and the 670 or so repertoires of the first cohort. The aim of the study was to test whether cataloging public T cell receptors could identify signatures of past pathogen exposure. A separate validation cohort of 100 to 150 different subjects was used in addition to the 666-subject first cohort. The study combined high-throughput TCR immunosequencing, statistical association of individual TCRs with disease status, and machine learning to predict cytomegalovirus infection status.

Here is what the overall study found, with its caveats: The study gave a list of about 150 TCR beta chains associated with cytomegalovirus. Of the cluster scores, 85% to 95% were above 0 in a later analysis, which found that TCRs clustered in the first cohort also tended to co-occur in the 120 or so validation repertoires. Cytomegalovirus status was reported to be diagnosed by the classifier with high specificity and sensitivity in both the original and validation cohorts. The authors suggested that the approach could potentially be generalized to other disease states and immunological phenotypes. Most TCR sequences were observed very rarely across donors, whereas some public TCRs were present in many individuals. A later analysis had no HLA typing for the validation cohort, so co-occurrence there was scored across all 120 or so repertoires. In vitro tests confirmed that a few of the cytomegalovirus-associated TCR beta chains recognize cytomegalovirus antigens.

Donors formed part of the validation cohort, which comprised 120 subjects and was distinct from the first cohort of roughly 600 subjects. V was cut back by 5 bases and J by 3 bases, leaving a gap of 8 bases between them. CDR1 and CDR2 (LNHDA, SQIVND) derive from the germline V gene (reference sequence). The CDR3 numbers 13 residues from cysteine through phenylalanine. The read is trimmed to its CDR3 DNA, 39 bases read in frame from base 1. Library creation used the immunoSEQ multiplex PCR assay. The study's processing was this. A statistical classification framework was developed to diagnose cytomegalovirus status using the catalog of TCR beta chain sequences. TCRdb's version of the immuneACCESS table is confined to in-frame rearrangements and falls short of the full clone set. An unresolved V gene accounts for under half of the shortfall where checked; the remainder is of unknown origin. V and J calls and clone size are as listed in that table; D and trimming were resolved from the DNA. This sample is represented by about 330,000 clones; roughly 89% of them were singletons. The ten largest clones add up to 0.65% to 0.85% of the sample.

The sequenced sample was PBMCs. The chain uses TRBV19 and TRBJ1-5; no confident D gene assignment can be made. This TCR was sampled from a woman aged 18-29 years in good health and CMV-seronegative. This receptor has the CDR3 CASSPQDNQPQHF. The DNA sequence reads TGTGCCAGTAGTCCCCAGGACAATCAGCCCCAGCATTTT.